This T cell receptor (beta chain) was documented in a study of cytomegalovirus exposure and HLA in healthy donors. Study at large: Counted in an early data release were about 80 million unique TCRs from HLA-typed donors.

This clone was detected once. Primers: 60 Vbeta forward and 13 Jbeta reverse. Measured with immunoSEQ multiplex PCR; TCRdb has only the in-frame clones, and not every one. The table shows 160,000 or so clones, with around three quarters occurring only once. The CDR3 length is 14 residues. Germline lookup yields CDR1 SGHTS and CDR2 YDEGEE. V lost 5 bases and J lost 5; bases outside the gene matches: 7. The chain has TRBV5-8 and TRBJ2-5; 9 bases are a match to TRBD1. The sequence came from a man aged 45-60 years in good health and CMV-seropositive. Specimen: PBMCs. As DNA, the CDR3 is TGTGCCAGCAGGTCGACAGGGGGAGCGGAGACCCAGTACTTC. Translating it yields CASRSTGGAETQYF.